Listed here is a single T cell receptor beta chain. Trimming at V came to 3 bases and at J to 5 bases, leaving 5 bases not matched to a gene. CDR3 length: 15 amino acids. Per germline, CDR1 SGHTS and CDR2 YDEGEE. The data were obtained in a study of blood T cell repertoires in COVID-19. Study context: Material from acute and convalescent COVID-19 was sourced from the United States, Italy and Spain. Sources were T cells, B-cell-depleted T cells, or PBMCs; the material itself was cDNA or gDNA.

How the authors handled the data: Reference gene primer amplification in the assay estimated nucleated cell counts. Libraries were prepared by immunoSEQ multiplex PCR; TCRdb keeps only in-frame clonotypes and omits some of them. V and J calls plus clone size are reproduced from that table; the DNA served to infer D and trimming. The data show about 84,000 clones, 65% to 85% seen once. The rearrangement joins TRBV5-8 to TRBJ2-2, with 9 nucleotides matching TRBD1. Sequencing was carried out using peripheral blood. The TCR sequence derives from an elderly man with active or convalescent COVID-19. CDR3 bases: TGTGCCAGCAGCTGGGGACAGGGTTGGACCGGGGAGCTGTTTTTT. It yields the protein CASSWGQGWTGELFF. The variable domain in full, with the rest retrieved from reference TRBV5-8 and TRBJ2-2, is EAGVTQSPTHLIKTRGQQATLRCSPISGHTSVYWYQQALGLGLQFLLWYDEGEERNRGNFPPRFSGRQFPNYSSELNVNALELEDSALYLCASSWGQGWTGELFFGEGSRLTVL.